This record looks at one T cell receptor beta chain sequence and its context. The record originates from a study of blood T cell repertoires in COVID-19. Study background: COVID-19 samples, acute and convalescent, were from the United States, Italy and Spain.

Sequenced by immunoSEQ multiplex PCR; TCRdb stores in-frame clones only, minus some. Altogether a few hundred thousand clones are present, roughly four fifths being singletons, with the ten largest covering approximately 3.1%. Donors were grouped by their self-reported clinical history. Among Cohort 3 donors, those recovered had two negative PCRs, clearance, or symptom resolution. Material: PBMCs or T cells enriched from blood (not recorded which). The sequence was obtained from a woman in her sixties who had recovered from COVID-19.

The CDR3 spells CASSEGRGGYNEQFF. In DNA, the CDR3 is TGCGCCAGCAGTGAGGGGCGGGGGGGTTACAATGAGCAGTTCTTC. The chain carries TRBV10-2 and TRBJ2-1; 9 nucleotides align to TRBD2. Germline V gene data show CDR1 as WSHSY and CDR2 as SAAADI. Trimming cost V 2 bases and J 4 bases; bases outside gene matches: 3. This CDR3 contains 15 residues.